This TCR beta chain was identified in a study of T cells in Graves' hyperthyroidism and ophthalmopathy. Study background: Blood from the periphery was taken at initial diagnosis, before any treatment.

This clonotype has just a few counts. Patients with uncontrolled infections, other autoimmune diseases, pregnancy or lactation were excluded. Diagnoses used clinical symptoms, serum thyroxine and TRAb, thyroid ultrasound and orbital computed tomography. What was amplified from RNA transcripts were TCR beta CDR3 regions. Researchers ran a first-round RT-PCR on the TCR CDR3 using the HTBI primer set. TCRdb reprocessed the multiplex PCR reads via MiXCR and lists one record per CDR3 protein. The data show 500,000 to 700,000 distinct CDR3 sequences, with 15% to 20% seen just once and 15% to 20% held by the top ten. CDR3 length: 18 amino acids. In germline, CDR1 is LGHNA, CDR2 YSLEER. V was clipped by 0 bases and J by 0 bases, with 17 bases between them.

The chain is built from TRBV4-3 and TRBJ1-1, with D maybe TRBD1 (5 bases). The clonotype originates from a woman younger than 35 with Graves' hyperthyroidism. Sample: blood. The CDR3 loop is CASSQDLGGAGLNTEAFF. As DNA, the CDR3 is TGCGCCAGCAGCCAAGATCTCGGGGGAGCCGGGTTGAACACTGAAGCTTTCTTT.